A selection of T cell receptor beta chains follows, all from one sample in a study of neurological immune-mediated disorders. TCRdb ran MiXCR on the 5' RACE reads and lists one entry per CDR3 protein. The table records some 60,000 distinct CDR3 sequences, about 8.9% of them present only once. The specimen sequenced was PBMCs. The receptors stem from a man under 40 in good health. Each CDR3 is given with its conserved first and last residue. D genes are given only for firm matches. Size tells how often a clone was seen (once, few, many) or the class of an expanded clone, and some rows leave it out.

CDR3nt: TGCGCCAGCAGCTTGCAGGGACTGAACTCTGGAAACACCATATATTTT; CDR3aa: CASSLQGLNSGNTIYF; v_gene: TRBV5-1; j_gene: TRBJ1-3; abundance: many; d_gene: -
CDR3nt: TGCAGTGCTAGGCTCGGCGGGAGTACAGATACGCAGTATTTT; CDR3aa: CSARLGGSTDTQYF; v_gene: TRBV20-1; j_gene: TRBJ2-3; abundance: many; d_gene: TRBD2
CDR3nt: TGTGCCAGCAGTTCAGAAGCTTTACTTAGTCCGAGCTCCTACAATGAGCAGTTCTTC; CDR3aa: CASSSEALLSPSSYNEQFF; v_gene: TRBV12-3/TRBV12-4; j_gene: TRBJ2-1; abundance: many; d_gene: -
CDR3nt: TGTGCCAGCAGCGACGTAGCGGGAGAGATCTCAGATACGCAGTATTTT; CDR3aa: CASSDVAGEISDTQYF; v_gene: TRBV9; j_gene: TRBJ2-3; abundance: many; d_gene: TRBD2
CDR3nt: TGCGCCAGCAGCCTGACAGGGTTAGACACTGAAGCTTTCTTT; CDR3aa: CASSLTGLDTEAFF; v_gene: TRBV5-1; j_gene: TRBJ1-1; abundance: many; d_gene: TRBD1
CDR3nt: TGCAGTGCTGCAGACGGGAGAGCGGAGACCCAGTACTTC; CDR3aa: CSAADGRAETQYF; v_gene: TRBV20-1; j_gene: TRBJ2-5; abundance: many; d_gene: -
CDR3nt: TGTGCCAGCACCCTTTCCGCAGGGGTCACAGATACGCAGTATTTT; CDR3aa: CASTLSAGVTDTQYF; v_gene: TRBV11-2; j_gene: TRBJ2-3; abundance: many; d_gene: -
CDR3nt: TGTGCCAGCAGTGCGGAGGGAGACACAGATACGCAGTATTTT; CDR3aa: CASSAEGDTDTQYF; v_gene: TRBV6-4; j_gene: TRBJ2-3; abundance: many; d_gene: -
CDR3nt: TGCAGTGCTAGAAGGGTTACGAACACTGAAGCTTTCTTT; CDR3aa: CSARRVTNTEAFF; v_gene: TRBV20-1; j_gene: TRBJ1-1; abundance: many; d_gene: -
CDR3nt: TGCAGCGTTGAAGGGCCGGTTGGACAGGGGGTGAAATACGAGCAGTACTTC; CDR3aa: CSVEGPVGQGVKYEQYF; v_gene: TRBV29-1; j_gene: TRBJ2-7; abundance: many; d_gene: TRBD1
CDR3nt: TGTGCCAGCAGTTACTTCTCGCGGACCGCGAACACCGGGGAGCTGTTTTTT; CDR3aa: CASSYFSRTANTGELFF; v_gene: TRBV6-2/TRBV6-3; j_gene: TRBJ2-2; abundance: many; d_gene: -
CDR3nt: TGCGCCAGCAGCTTGGTTCCTAGCGGGAGGGCCCTCCCCTACGAGCAGTACTTC; CDR3aa: CASSLVPSGRALPYEQYF; v_gene: TRBV5-1; j_gene: TRBJ2-7; abundance: once; d_gene: TRBD2
CDR3nt: TGTGCCAGCAGCCCCGGGCAAAAGGAGCAGTACTTC; CDR3aa: CASSPGQKEQYF; v_gene: TRBV7-8; j_gene: TRBJ2-7; abundance: -; d_gene: -
CDR3nt: TGTGCCAGCAGTTCCTCGGGACTTTCCTACGAGCAGTACTTC; CDR3aa: CASSSSGLSYEQYF; v_gene: TRBV7-9; j_gene: TRBJ2-7; abundance: many; d_gene: -
CDR3nt: TGTGCCAGCAGCCGAGGGACGACCTCTTCGCAGTATTTT; CDR3aa: CASSRGTTSSQYF; v_gene: TRBV14; j_gene: TRBJ2-3; abundance: many; d_gene: -
CDR3nt: TGTGCCAGCACCAGCGGGGGGTACCAAGAGACCCAGTACTTC; CDR3aa: CASTSGGYQETQYF; v_gene: TRBV6-5; j_gene: TRBJ2-5; abundance: many; d_gene: TRBD2
CDR3nt: TGCGCCAGCAGCTGGGGGGAACTTGGACAGGGGAGAGTCTATGGCTACACCTTC; CDR3aa: CASSWGELGQGRVYGYTF; v_gene: TRBV5-1; j_gene: TRBJ1-2; abundance: many; d_gene: TRBD1
CDR3nt: TGTGCCAGCAGTTTGACAGGGACCGGGGACCTGTTTTTT; CDR3aa: CASSLTGTGDLFF; v_gene: TRBV25-1; j_gene: TRBJ2-2; abundance: -; d_gene: TRBD1
CDR3nt: TGTGCCAGCAGTTTATTAGGGAACGCTGAAGCTTTCTTT; CDR3aa: CASSLLGNAEAFF; v_gene: TRBV28; j_gene: TRBJ1-1; abundance: many; d_gene: -
CDR3nt: TGTGCCAGCAGTCCCCCGGTGCGGATACCTAATGAGCAGTTCTTC; CDR3aa: CASSPPVRIPNEQFF; v_gene: TRBV6-4; j_gene: TRBJ2-1; abundance: -; d_gene: -
CDR3nt: TGTGCCAGCACCCGTTTTTGGGTAGCGGGTCTCTCCTACAATGAGCAGTTCTTC; CDR3aa: CASTRFWVAGLSYNEQFF; v_gene: TRBV4-2; j_gene: TRBJ2-1; abundance: many; d_gene: TRBD2
CDR3nt: TGCAGTGCTAGGGCGCGGGACCGTGACTATGGCTACACCTTC; CDR3aa: CSARARDRDYGYTF; v_gene: TRBV20-1; j_gene: TRBJ1-2; abundance: many; d_gene: -
CDR3nt: TGTGCCACCAGTGATTACGGACAGGAAAGCACAGATACGCAGTATTTT; CDR3aa: CATSDYGQESTDTQYF; v_gene: TRBV24-1; j_gene: TRBJ2-3; abundance: many; d_gene: TRBD1
CDR3nt: TGCAGCGTCGGCCAACCCCGGGACGGCGCCCGCTATGGCTACACCTTC; CDR3aa: CSVGQPRDGARYGYTF; v_gene: TRBV29-1; j_gene: TRBJ1-2; abundance: many; d_gene: -
CDR3nt: TGTGCCAGCAGCTTGACTAGCGCCTCCTACGAGCAGTACTTC; CDR3aa: CASSLTSASYEQYF; v_gene: TRBV7-3; j_gene: TRBJ2-7; abundance: many; d_gene: TRBD2
CDR3nt: TGTGCCACCTCGGCGGGAGGGCCGGTCGATACGCAGTATTTT; CDR3aa: CATSAGGPVDTQYF; v_gene: TRBV24-1; j_gene: TRBJ2-3; abundance: few; d_gene: TRBD2
CDR3nt: TGTGCCAGCAGTCCTAGCGGGACTAGCACAGATACGCAGTATTTT; CDR3aa: CASSPSGTSTDTQYF; v_gene: TRBV7-8; j_gene: TRBJ2-3; abundance: many; d_gene: TRBD2
CDR3nt: TGTGCCAGCAGCGTAGCGAGTCGGCCGAACACCGGGGAGCTGTTTTTT; CDR3aa: CASSVASRPNTGELFF; v_gene: TRBV9; j_gene: TRBJ2-2; abundance: many; d_gene: -
CDR3nt: TGCAGTGCGAGGACTAGCGGGAGGGACCAAGAGACCCAGTACTTC; CDR3aa: CSARTSGRDQETQYF; v_gene: TRBV20-1; j_gene: TRBJ2-5; abundance: many; d_gene: TRBD2
CDR3nt: TGCGCCAGCAGCTTAAGCCGACAGGCGGCGGACACTGAAGCTTTCTTT; CDR3aa: CASSLSRQAADTEAFF; v_gene: TRBV5-1; j_gene: TRBJ1-1; abundance: many; d_gene: -
CDR3nt: TGTGCCAGCAGTACCCCTCGGCAGCGGGAGCTTGTGGATACGCAGTATTTT; CDR3aa: CASSTPRQRELVDTQYF; v_gene: TRBV14; j_gene: TRBJ2-3; abundance: many; d_gene: TRBD2
CDR3nt: TGTGCCAGCAGTGAGGTCGGCTACGAGCAGTACTTC; CDR3aa: CASSEVGYEQYF; v_gene: TRBV6-1; j_gene: TRBJ2-7; abundance: many; d_gene: -
CDR3nt: TGTGCCAGCGCAGGGTCGAGCAATCAGCCCCAGCATTTT; CDR3aa: CASAGSSNQPQHF; v_gene: TRBV7-8; j_gene: TRBJ1-5; abundance: many; d_gene: -
CDR3nt: TGCGCCAGCAGCGGAGGACAGCATCCTAGCACAGATACGCAGTATTTT; CDR3aa: CASSGGQHPSTDTQYF; v_gene: TRBV5-1; j_gene: TRBJ2-3; abundance: many; d_gene: -
CDR3nt: TGCAGTGCCGTGACAGGGACCCATCAGCCCCAGCATTTT; CDR3aa: CSAVTGTHQPQHF; v_gene: TRBV20-1; j_gene: TRBJ1-5; abundance: many; d_gene: TRBD1
CDR3nt: TGTGCCAGCAGCCTGCGGACTAGCGGGAGGGCAAACAATGAGCAGTTCTTC; CDR3aa: CASSLRTSGRANNEQFF; v_gene: TRBV7-8; j_gene: TRBJ2-1; abundance: many; d_gene: TRBD2
CDR3nt: TGTGCCAGCAGCCAAATGCAGAGGGGCTACACCTTC; CDR3aa: CASSQMQRGYTF; v_gene: TRBV3-1; j_gene: TRBJ1-2; abundance: many; d_gene: -
CDR3nt: TGCGCCAGCAGCTTGGACTCAGGGGGTTGGGGTTCACCCCTCCACTTT; CDR3aa: CASSLDSGGWGSPLHF; v_gene: TRBV5-1; j_gene: TRBJ1-6; abundance: many; d_gene: TRBD1
CDR3nt: TGTGCCATCAGTGGGGACAGGGATACGGAGACCCAGTACTTC; CDR3aa: CAISGDRDTETQYF; v_gene: TRBV10-3; j_gene: TRBJ2-5; abundance: many; d_gene: TRBD1
CDR3nt: TGTGCCAGCAACGGCGTTCCGCTCCAGGGGTACGAGCAGTACTTC; CDR3aa: CASNGVPLQGYEQYF; v_gene: TRBV28; j_gene: TRBJ2-7; abundance: many; d_gene: -
CDR3nt: TGTGCCAGCAGCTTAATCGCAGGCGGTACGGGCTACACCTTC; CDR3aa: CASSLIAGGTGYTF; v_gene: TRBV7-8; j_gene: TRBJ1-2; abundance: many; d_gene: -
CDR3nt: TGTGCCAGCAGCCCCAGTATCACCGGGGAGCTGTTTTTT; CDR3aa: CASSPSITGELFF; v_gene: TRBV7-2; j_gene: TRBJ2-2; abundance: -; d_gene: -
CDR3nt: TGTGCCAGCAGCCCCCGCAGAGACACCGGGGAGCTGTTTTTT; CDR3aa: CASSPRRDTGELFF; v_gene: TRBV12-3/TRBV12-4; j_gene: TRBJ2-2; abundance: many; d_gene: -
CDR3nt: TGTGCCAGCAGTTTGGCGGGACTCAGCAATCAGCCCCAGCATTTT; CDR3aa: CASSLAGLSNQPQHF; v_gene: TRBV12-3/TRBV12-4; j_gene: TRBJ1-5; abundance: many; d_gene: -
CDR3nt: TGTGCCAGCACGTATAAAACGGGATTAGTCTACGAGCAGTACTTC; CDR3aa: CASTYKTGLVYEQYF; v_gene: TRBV27; j_gene: TRBJ2-7; abundance: many; d_gene: -
CDR3nt: TGCGCCAGCAGCCAGAGGGACCGGTCCTACGAGCAGTACTTC; CDR3aa: CASSQRDRSYEQYF; v_gene: TRBV4-1; j_gene: TRBJ2-7; abundance: many; d_gene: -
CDR3nt: TGTGCCAGCAGGCGTGGGTCATCCTACTCCTACGAGCAGTACTTC; CDR3aa: CASRRGSSYSYEQYF; v_gene: TRBV12-3/TRBV12-4; j_gene: TRBJ2-7; abundance: many; d_gene: -
CDR3nt: TGTGCCAGCAGCTGGACTAGCGGGACCACAGATACGCAGTATTTT; CDR3aa: CASSWTSGTTDTQYF; v_gene: TRBV7-2; j_gene: TRBJ2-3; abundance: many; d_gene: TRBD2
CDR3nt: TGTGCCAGCAGTTCCTTATCTTCCTACGAGCAGTACTTC; CDR3aa: CASSSLSSYEQYF; v_gene: TRBV27; j_gene: TRBJ2-7; abundance: many; d_gene: -
CDR3nt: TGTGCCAGCAGTGCCGGACTAGCGGCCCCGAGAGTGTACTTC; CDR3aa: CASSAGLAAPRVYF; v_gene: TRBV9; j_gene: TRBJ2-7; abundance: many; d_gene: TRBD2
CDR3nt: TGCAGTGCTAGAGATCTCGTTTCCGGGGGCACAGATACGCAGTATTTT; CDR3aa: CSARDLVSGGTDTQYF; v_gene: TRBV20-1; j_gene: TRBJ2-3; abundance: many; d_gene: -
CDR3nt: TGTGCCAGCAGCTTAGGTTCTCAGGCCTACGAGCAGTACTTC; CDR3aa: CASSLGSQAYEQYF; v_gene: TRBV7-2; j_gene: TRBJ2-7; abundance: many; d_gene: -
CDR3nt: TGTGCCAGCAGCTTAGCCCCCAAGGGACTTTTGGAGACCCAGTACTTC; CDR3aa: CASSLAPKGLLETQYF; v_gene: TRBV7-8; j_gene: TRBJ2-5; abundance: many; d_gene: -
CDR3nt: TGTGCCAGCAGCCAAGGCGAGTGGAACACTGAAGCTTTCTTT; CDR3aa: CASSQGEWNTEAFF; v_gene: TRBV3-1; j_gene: TRBJ1-1; abundance: many; d_gene: -
CDR3nt: TGTGCCAGCAGCGAAACGAATCCGGGACATGACCCCTACGAGCGGTACTTC; CDR3aa: CASSETNPGHDPYERYF; v_gene: TRBV5-5; j_gene: TRBJ2-7; abundance: -; d_gene: -
CDR3nt: TGCAGTGGCGAGGACAGGGCTGATTCACCCCTCCACTTT; CDR3aa: CSGEDRADSPLHF; v_gene: TRBV20-1; j_gene: TRBJ1-6; abundance: many; d_gene: TRBD1
CDR3nt: TGTGCCAGCAGTGAAGTATTACAGGGGACCTACAATGAGCAGTTCTTC; CDR3aa: CASSEVLQGTYNEQFF; v_gene: TRBV6-1; j_gene: TRBJ2-1; abundance: few; d_gene: TRBD1
CDR3nt: TGTGCCAGCTCACTAGCTGGGGCCTCTTGGGCCAACGTCCTGACTTTC; CDR3aa: CASSLAGASWANVLTF; v_gene: TRBV18; j_gene: TRBJ2-6; abundance: -; d_gene: -
CDR3nt: TGTGCCAGCAGCCGACGGAACTCCTACGAGCAGTACTTC; CDR3aa: CASSRRNSYEQYF; v_gene: TRBV5-5; j_gene: TRBJ2-7; abundance: few; d_gene: -
CDR3nt: TGTGCCAGCAGCATGGAAGACGAGCAGTACTTC; CDR3aa: CASSMEDEQYF; v_gene: TRBV12-3/TRBV12-4; j_gene: TRBJ2-7; abundance: many; d_gene: -